These 20 T cell receptor beta chains originate from one sample sequenced in a study of molecular identifiers for immune sequencing clone quantification. TCRdb re-called the PCR reads with MiXCR, one entry per CDR3 protein. The sample has 550,000 to 750,000 distinct CDR3 sequences, 15% to 20% seen once. Sequences were obtained from naive CD8+ T cells from blood, with Jurkat cell RNA spiked in. As to subset: FACS-sorted CD8+CD4-CCR7+CD45RA+ naive T cells. The receptor source for this set is a human donor in good health. Some libraries in this study had Jurkat cell RNA spiked in.

This clonotype appeared many times. V and J are TRBV5-1 and TRBJ1-1; 7 nucleotides line up with TRBD1. This CDR3 contains 13 residues. Germline values: CDR1 SGHRS, CDR2 YFSETQ. V dropped 7 bases and J dropped 4; count of bases not matched to a gene: 7. Written as DNA, the CDR3 is TGCGCCAGCGGACAGGAGGGATTCACTGAAGCTTTCTTT. It specifies CASGQEGFTEAFF.

This clonotype was detected only a few times. The chain has TRBV27 and TRBJ2-3; D perhaps matches TRBD1 (5 bases). This CDR3 is 16 amino acids long. V was cut by 2 bases and J by 2 bases, with 14 bases left in between. Germline V gives CDR1 MNHEY, CDR2 SMNVEV (reference sequence). CDR3 in DNA: TGTGCCAGCAGTTTAATAGGGTTCAGGGACACAGATACGCAGTATTTT. Amino acids: CASSLIGFRDTDTQYF.

CDR3 sequence (DNA): TGTGCCAGCAGTTTACAGGGGGTCGGCAATCAGCCCCAGCATTTT. The encoded protein is CASSLQGVGNQPQHF. The J gene is TRBJ1-5, the V gene TRBV27; TRBD1 matches 7 bases. V dropped 2 bases and J dropped 2; count of bases not matched to a gene: 3. Germline-derived CDR1 and CDR2 are MNHEY and SMNVEV (reference sequence). The CDR3 sequence is 15 residues long.

This clonotype was detected a few times. The CDR3, as DNA: TGCAGCGTCCTGACGGGAGCCGGGGAGCTGTTTTTT. Translated: CSVLTGAGELFF. The chain uses TRBV29-1 and TRBJ2-2, with D perhaps matching TRBD2 (6 bases). This CDR3 region has 12 residues. CDR1 SQVTM and CDR2 ANQGSEA come from the germline V gene. Deletions cut 6 bases from V and 6 bases from J, with 11 bases between.

To note about this clonotype: A read error is possible here, since a much larger clone lies one base away. The CDR3 loop reads CASKTTDYGHTF. CDR3 sequence (DNA): TGTGCCAGCAAGACGACAGACTATGGCCACACCTTC. The chain recombines TRBV6-6 with TRBJ1-2, with TRBD1 as a possible D gene (5 bases). The CDR3 consists of 12 residues. The germline V gene encodes CDR1 MNHNY and CDR2 SVGAGI (reference sequence).

As for this clonotype: A much larger clone lies a single base off, so this may be a read error. No conserved phenylalanine or tryptophan is present at the end of the CDR3, so a read error is the likely explanation. The chain uses TRBV4-2 and TRBJ2-3; perhaps TRBD1 as D (5 bases). Trimming shortened V by 0 bases and J by 2 bases, and 15 bases separated the two germline ends. This CDR3 has 17 residues. Germline CDR1 reads LGHNA; CDR2 reads YNFKEQ. The CDR3 region has the DNA TGTGCCAGCAGCCAAGATTGGACACCGCAACCCACAGATACGCAGTATCTT. Translating it yields CASSQDWTPQPTDTQYL.

This clonotype was seen at least ten times. The chain combines TRBV27 with TRBJ2-6; D call uncertain. V was shortened by 1 base and J by 2 bases, with 3 bases between the two germline ends. The germline gives CDR1 MNHEY, CDR2 SMNVEV (reference sequence). The CDR3 has 14 residues. The CDR3 DNA is TGTGCCAGCAGTTTATATCCTGGGGCCAACGTCCTGACTTTC. Residues: CASSLYPGANVLTF.

This clonotype occurred many times. The chain joins TRBV13 to TRBJ2-7; TRBD2 might be the D (7 bases). Germline V gene sequence: CDR1 PRHDT, CDR2 FYEKMQ (reference sequence). V was trimmed by 2 bases and J by 3 bases, leaving 11 bases between them. The CDR3 totals 14 residues. The CDR3 coding sequence is TGTGCCAGCAGCTTATTCGGGGGGCTCTACGAGCAGTACTTC. Its protein is CASSLFGGLYEQYF.

This clonotype was seen more than once but under ten times. J is TRBJ2-3 and V is TRBV30; 9 positions agree with TRBD2. V lost 5 bases to trimming and J lost 3 bases; unmatched junction nucleotides: 9. In germline, CDR1 is GTSNPN, CDR2 SVGIG (reference sequence). This CDR3 spans 15 amino acids. In DNA, the CDR3 is TGTGCCTGGGAATACTTAGCGGGAGCTACAGATACGCAGTATTTT. As protein: CAWEYLAGATDTQYF.

Ten or more counts support this clonotype. The rearrangement joins TRBV4-3 to TRBJ1-1; tentatively, D is TRBD1 (6 bases). The V gene lost 3 bases and the J gene lost 6 bases, with 14 bases spanning the gap. The germline CDR1 and CDR2 sequences are LGHNA and YSLEER. CDR3 length equals 14 residues. In DNA, the CDR3 is TGCGCCAGCAGCCAGAGGGACGGGGGCGCTGAAGCTTTCTTT. This gives the protein CASSQRDGGAEAFF.

This clonotype was counted ten times or more. CDR3 in DNA: TGCAGCGTTGCCGCTCAGGGAAACTATGGCTACACCTTC. Protein: CSVAAQGNYGYTF. The V gene is TRBV29-1, the J gene TRBJ1-2, with a tentative D call TRBD1 (5 bases). This CDR3 is built from 13 residues. Deletions cut 4 bases from V and 2 bases from J, with 11 bases between. Germline V gene data show CDR1 as SQVTM and CDR2 as ANQGSEA.

This clonotype has only a few counts. The chain is built from TRBV12-3 or TRBV12-4 and TRBJ1-4; TRBD1 might be the D (6 bases). Trimming left V 4 bases short and J 6 bases short, with 15 bases between. The CDR3 has 15 amino acids. The CDR3 protein is CASSSTGQSHEKLFF. CDR3 nucleotide sequence: TGTGCCAGCAGTTCTACGGGACAAAGCCATGAAAAACTGTTTTTT.

As concerns this clonotype: It may be a read error: a sequence one base away is much more abundant. The CDR3 DNA follows: TGTGCCAGCGGGGGGAGGGACGGGGGGGAGCAGTACTTC. Protein product: CASGGRDGGEQYF. The gene calls are TRBV7-2 and TRBJ2-7; 7 bases align to TRBD2. V shed 8 bases and J 7 bases; nucleotides not matched to a gene: 11. CDR3 length: 13 residues. Germline V gene data show CDR1 as SGHTA and CDR2 as FQGNSA. The complete variable domain, with remaining parts taken from reference TRBV7-2 and TRBJ2-7, reads GAGVSQSPSNKVTEKGKDVELRCDPISGHTALYWYRQSLGQGLEFLIYFQGNSAPDKSGLPSDRFSAERTGGSVSTLTIQRTQQEDSAVYLCASGGRDGGEQYFGPGTRLTVT.

In its sample, this clonotype was seen many times. This sequence joins TRBV20-1 and TRBJ2-3; D is undetermined. Trimming removed 6 bases at V and 3 bases at J, with 19 bases between. This CDR3 has 15 residues. From germline, CDR1 is DFQATT and CDR2 SNEGSKA (reference sequence). As DNA, the CDR3 is TGCAGTGCCTACGACGGAGATCTTCGGACAGATACGCAGTATTTT. Residues: CSAYDGDLRTDTQYF.

This clonotype was recorded a few times. A read error may be the cause here, since a much bigger clone is one base away. The chain uses TRBV14 and TRBJ1-1; TRBD1 is a possible D gene (6 bases). Looked up from germline, CDR1 is SGHDN and CDR2 is FVKESK. CDR3 length equals 16 residues. The CDR3 bases are TGTGCCAGCAGCCTATGGACAGCCCCAGGGAACACTGAAGCTCTCTTT. This codes for CASSLWTAPGNTEALF.

This clonotype was counted ten times or more. This chain connects TRBV6-5 to TRBJ1-4; a weak D match, TRBD1 (5 bases). Per germline, CDR1 MNHEY and CDR2 SVGAGI. The length of the CDR3 is 14 residues. With 4 bases removed from V and 6 bases from J, the gap between germline ends came to 12 bases. The CDR3 reads CASSLLGDDEKLFF. CDR3 DNA sequence: TGTGCCAGCAGTTTGCTAGGGGACGATGAAAAACTGTTTTTT.

This chain links TRBV12-3 or TRBV12-4 with TRBJ1-2, with no clear D. V was cut by 6 bases and J by 5 bases, with 22 bases left in between. The CDR3 consists of 16 residues. The CDR3 DNA is TGTGCCAGCAGGACTTCAGAGGGTCCCGATGGGTATGGCTACACCTTC. Amino acid sequence: CASRTSEGPDGYGYTF.

This clonotype appeared many times. V usage is TRBV10-3 and J usage is TRBJ2-1, with a possible D match to TRBD2 (7 bases). Trimming cost V 8 bases and J 0 bases, with 14 bases left between them. There are 15 residues in the CDR3. The germline gives CDR1 ENHRY, CDR2 SYGVKD. CDR3 residues: CAIWGGGGSYNEQFF. The CDR3, as DNA: TGTGCCATCTGGGGCGGGGGCGGCTCCTACAATGAGCAGTTCTTC.

The chain couples TRBV28 to TRBJ1-2; 8 positions match TRBD1. CDR1 and CDR2 from the germline V gene are MDHEN and SYDVKM. After removal of 4 bases from V and 5 bases from J, the junction contained 6 bases not matched to a gene. The CDR3 loop spans 14 amino acids. The CDR3 DNA sequence: TGTGCCAGCAGTTCCAGGGGGCGTGGATATGGCTACACCTTC. Translated, it gives CASSSRGRGYGYTF.

On this clonotype itself: This could be a read error, since a much larger clone is one nucleotide away. The CDR3 region is CASDLTREATQYF. The CDR3 DNA is TGTGCTAGTGACCTAACTAGGGAGGCGACCCAGTACTTC. V is TRBV12-5 and J is TRBJ2-5; tentatively, D is TRBD2 (6 bases). V was clipped by 7 bases and J by 7 bases, with 16 bases between them. This CDR3 comprises 13 residues. From germline, CDR1 is LGHNT and CDR2 FRNRAP. Variable domain in full (rest from reference TRBV12-5 and TRBJ2-5): DARVTQTPRHKVTEMGQEVTMRCQPILGHNTVFWYRQTMMQGLELLAYFRNRAPLDDSGMPKDRFSAEMPDATLATLKIQPSEPRDSAVYFCASDLTREATQYFGPGTRLLVL.